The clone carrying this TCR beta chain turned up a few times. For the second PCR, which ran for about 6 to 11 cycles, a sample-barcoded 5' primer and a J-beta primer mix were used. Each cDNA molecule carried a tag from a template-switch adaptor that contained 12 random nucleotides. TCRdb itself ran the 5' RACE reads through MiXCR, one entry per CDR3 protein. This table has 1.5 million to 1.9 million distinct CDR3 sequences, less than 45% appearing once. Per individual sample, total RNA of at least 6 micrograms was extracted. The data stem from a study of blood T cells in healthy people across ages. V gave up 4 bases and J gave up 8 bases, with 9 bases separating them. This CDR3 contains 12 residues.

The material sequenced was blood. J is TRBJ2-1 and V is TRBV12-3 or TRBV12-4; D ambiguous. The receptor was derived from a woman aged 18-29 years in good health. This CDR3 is CASSSVGHEQFF. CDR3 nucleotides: TGTGCCAGCAGTTCCGTAGGGCATGAGCAGTTCTTC.